This TCR beta chain was recovered during a study of shared clonotypes between healthy human individuals. Findings and limits, study-wide: Roughly 5% of naive CD4 clonotypes were common to several donors.

Germline trimming cut 6 bases from V and 5 bases from J; bases unmatched to any gene: 9. The CDR3 loop spans 15 amino acids. The germline V gene has CDR1 SGHRS and CDR2 YFSETQ. The repertoire was sequenced with immunoSEQ multiplex PCR; TCRdb's copy has only in-frame clones and lacks some. The profile shows roughly 2 million clones, 85% to 95% of them singletons. Concerning this clone itself: Its antigen is still unknown.

The clonotype originates from a man between 18 and 29 years old in good health. Sequenced material: naive CD4+ T cells sorted from blood. Subset noted: CD45RA+ positively selected. The gene calls are TRBV5-1 and TRBJ2-1, with 9 bases aligning to TRBD2. In nucleotides, the CDR3 is TGCGCCAGCACCCTGTCGATAGCGGGGGACAATGAGCAGTTCTTC. It is translated as CASTLSIAGDNEQFF.